These 29 T cell receptor beta chains were all obtained from the same sample, sequenced in a study of T cells in women clearing cervical HPV infection. Method: immunoSEQ multiplex PCR; TCRdb's copy keeps in-frame clones and lacks some. The sample table sets out around 19,000 clones. Sequenced: blood buffy coat. The receptor set was obtained from a woman aged 18 to 75 with a cervical HPV16 infection that either progressed to CIN3+ or cleared (not recorded which).

A note on this clone: From the germline J gene comes the end of the CDR3, since the read stops 3 residues before it. The chain uses TRBV2 and TRBJ1-1; D not certain. V lost 1 base and J 5 bases, leaving 11 bases between the germline ends. The CDR3 loop spans 14 amino acids. CDR1 SNHLY and CDR2 FYNNEI come from the germline V gene. The CDR3 reads CASSEDPAGTEAFF. The covered CDR3 bases are TGTGCCAGCAGTGAAGACCCTGCGGGGACTGAA.

Comments on this clone: The observed sequence ends 3 residues before the CDR3 terminus, with the missing tail filled in from the germline J gene. The gene calls are TRBV20-1 and TRBJ2-7; the D is unclear. Per the germline V gene, CDR1 is DFQATT and CDR2 is SNEGSKA (reference sequence). V was clipped by 3 bases and J by 3 bases, with 12 bases between them. This CDR3 is 13 amino acids long. This CDR3 is CSARKGSNYEQYF. The CDR3 bases that were read are TGCAGTGCTAGGAAAGGCTCAAACTACGAG.

As to this clone: The read stops 3 residues short of the end of the CDR3; the missing end is completed from the germline J gene. The genes are TRBV20-1 and TRBJ2-2, with 9 bases lining up with TRBD1. The CDR3 contains 14 residues. CDR1 is DFQATT, CDR2 SNEGSKA, per germline (reference sequence). The CDR3 DNA, read in part, is TGCAGTGTCGGGACAGGGATAGATAATTCACCG. The encoded protein is CSVGTGIDNSP. The full-length CDR3 reads as CSVGTGIDNSPLFF.

Turning to this clone: Coverage ceases 3 residues before the CDR3 finishes, and the germline J gene fills in the end. The chain couples TRBV18 to TRBJ2-2; TRBD1 might be the D (5 bases). Germline V CDR1 and CDR2: KGHSH, LQKENI. This CDR3 spans 16 amino acids. V was shortened by 2 bases and J by 1 base, with 11 bases between the two germline ends. CDR3 protein: CASSPFSTENTGELFF. The sequenced part of the CDR3 DNA is TGTGCCAGCTCACCATTTTCGACAGAGAACACCGGGGAG.

Remarks on this clone: The sequence runs out 3 residues before the end of the CDR3; the remainder is reconstructed from the germline J gene. This chain joins TRBV3-1 (or the pseudogene TRBV3-2) and TRBJ1-1; D is ambiguous. The V end was cut by 4 bases, the J end by 4 bases, with 13 bases between. The CDR3 length is 14 residues. Looked up from germline, CDR1 is LGHDT and CDR2 is YNNKEL (reference sequence). Incomplete CDR3 DNA: TGTGCCAGCAGCCCTCCGAGGAGGGTCACTGAA. This encodes CASSPPRRVTE. The full CDR3 sequence reads CASSPPRRVTEAFF.

The sequenced CDR3 bases are TGCAGTGCTAGAGGAGGGGCGGGGAGGACTAGCACAGATACG. This sequence encodes CSARGGAGRTSTDT. The whole CDR3 sequence reads CSARGGAGRTSTDTQYF. V is TRBV20-1 and J is TRBJ2-3; possibly TRBD2 for D (6 bases). The observed sequence ends 3 residues before the CDR3 terminus, with the missing tail filled in from the germline J gene. Per germline, CDR1 DFQATT and CDR2 SNEGSKA (reference sequence). The CDR3 totals 17 residues. Trimming left V 1 base short and J 0 bases short, with 17 bases between.

Note on this clone: The CDR3 goes on 3 residues after the read ends, and that part is filled in from the germline J gene. This chain uses TRBV7-9 with TRBJ2-3, with D possibly matching TRBD1 (6 bases). The V gene's germline CDR1 is SEHNR and CDR2 FQNEAQ (reference sequence). The CDR3 runs to 14 residues. The CDR3: CASSPGQSNQPQYF. The part of the CDR3 DNA that was read is TGTGCCAGCAGTCCGGGACAATCGAATCAGCCG.

A word on this clone: The missing CDR3 end, 3 residues past where the read stops, is filled in from the germline J gene. V usage is TRBV19 and J usage is TRBJ2-3; 7 nucleotides agree with TRBD2. Trimming removed 5 bases from V and 3 bases from J; junction bases left unmatched: 8. Per germline, CDR1 LNHDA and CDR2 SQIVND (reference sequence). This CDR3 is built from 15 residues. This chain's CDR3 is CASSRAGRGTDTQYF. Incomplete CDR3 DNA: TGTGCCAGTAGTCGAGCGGGGAGGGGTACAGATACG. Looking up the rest from reference TRBV19 and TRBJ2-3 gives the full variable domain: DGGITQSPKYLFRKEGQNVTLSCEQNLNHDAMYWYRQDPGQGLRLIYYSQIVNDFQKGDIAEGYSVSREKKESFPLTVTSAQKNPTAFYLCASSRAGRGTDTQYFGPGTRLTVL.

Remarks on this clone: The CDR3 end lies 3 residues beyond the end of the read and is filled in from the germline J gene. V gene TRBV19 combines with J gene TRBJ2-3; the match to TRBD1 covers 10 bases. Germline V gene lookup returns CDR1 LNHDA and CDR2 SQIVND (reference sequence). The length of the CDR3 is 14 residues. CDR3: CASAGTGANQPQYF. The covered CDR3 bases are TGTGCCAGCGCCGGGACAGGGGCCAATCAGCCG. Full variable domain (remainder filled in from reference TRBV19 and TRBJ2-3): DGGITQSPKYLFRKEGQNVTLSCEQNLNHDAMYWYRQDPGQGLRLIYYSQIVNDFQKGDIAEGYSVSREKKESFPLTVTSAQKNPTAFYLCASAGTGANQPQYFGPGTRLTVL.

About this clone: The read terminates 3 residues before the CDR3 end, so the remaining end is supplied by the germline J gene. The chain uses TRBV7-2 and TRBJ2-3, with D perhaps TRBD2 (5 bases). This CDR3 region has 14 residues. Trimming stripped 4 bases from V and 2 bases from J, with 10 bases between. Looked up from germline, CDR1 is SGHTA and CDR2 is FQGNSA. CDR3 bases read: TGTGCCAGCAGCTCCGGACTTTTCACAGATACG. Translation: CASSSGLFTDT. The full CDR3 sequence reads CASSSGLFTDTQYF.

Concerning this clone: Read data end 3 residues before the CDR3 end; the end is taken from the germline J gene. The V gene is TRBV20-1, the J gene TRBJ1-1; D might be TRBD1 (5 bases). The CDR3 consists of 15 residues. From germline, CDR1 is DFQATT and CDR2 SNEGSKA (reference sequence). V lost 6 bases and J 0 bases, leaving 17 bases between the germline ends. CDR3 DNA, as far as it was read: TGCAGTGCGCCTGACAGCTTTAACATGAACACTGAA. This gives the protein CSAPDSFNMNTE. The whole CDR3 reads CSAPDSFNMNTEAFF.

As regards this clone: The read ends 3 residues before the CDR3 terminus; that terminus is restored from the germline J gene. The genes are TRBV5-4 and TRBJ1-1; no definite D call. Trimming pared 4 bases from V and 7 bases from J, leaving 11 bases between. The CDR3 is 12 amino acids. Germline values: CDR1 SGHNT, CDR2 YYREEE (reference sequence). The CDR3: CASSPPSGEAFF. Incomplete CDR3 DNA: TGTGCCAGCAGCCCGCCTTCGGGTGAA.

A note on this clone: The sequenced fragment ends 3 residues before the CDR3 boundary, so the rest is inferred from the germline J gene. This chain uses TRBV10-3 with TRBJ2-3; TRBD2 matches at 16 bases. The V gene's germline CDR1 is ENHRY and CDR2 SYGVKD. This CDR3 region has 16 residues. The CDR3 protein is CAIGGTSGGAGETQYF. The CDR3 bases that were read are TGTGCCATCGGGGGGACTAGCGGGGGGGCTGGTGAGACG.

The CDR3 sequence is CASSVALSRFHQPQYF. The covered CDR3 bases are TGTGCCAGCAGTGTGGCTTTGTCCAGGTTTCATCAGCCG. The chain links TRBV2 to TRBJ2-3; D gene unclear. The CDR3 end lies 3 residues beyond the end of the read and is filled in from the germline J gene. The germline gives CDR1 SNHLY, CDR2 FYNNEI. CDR3 length: 16 amino acids.

On this clone itself: The read terminates 3 residues ahead of where the CDR3 ends, so the germline J gene completes it. The chain has TRBV20-1 and TRBJ1-1; the match to TRBD1 covers 10 bases. Germline V CDR1 and CDR2: DFQATT, SNEGSKA (reference sequence). The V segment lost 8 bases and the J segment 1 base; nucleotides outside the gene matches: 10. CDR3 size: 15 residues. The sequenced CDR3 bases are TGCAGTCCCCTTGGGACAGGGGCCGGGAACACTGAA. It codes for CSPLGTGAGNTE. The entire CDR3 protein reads CSPLGTGAGNTEAFF.

As concerns this clone: The DNA ends 3 residues before the CDR3 does, and the rest of the CDR3 is filled in from the germline J gene. V is TRBV20-1 and J is TRBJ2-5; maybe TRBD2 (6 bases). The CDR3 loop spans 14 amino acids. V was cut by 2 bases and J by 5 bases, with 15 bases left in between. Germline loops: CDR1 DFQATT, CDR2 SNEGSKA (reference sequence). Partial CDR3 DNA: TGCAGTGCTAGAATACCGGGGACTGGGGAGACC. Its translation: CSARIPGTGET. The whole CDR3 reads CSARIPGTGETQYF.

As regards this clone: The read ends 3 residues shy of where the CDR3 ends; the end is completed using the germline J gene. J is TRBJ1-2 and V is TRBV20-1; D not certain. Germline CDR1 DFQATT, CDR2 SNEGSKA (reference sequence). CDR3 length: 12 amino acids. This CDR3 reads CSARGLADDYTF. CDR3 DNA, as far as it was read: TGCAGTGCTAGAGGACTAGCAGATGAC.

On this clone: The CDR3 is cut off 3 residues early in the read; its end comes from the germline J gene. The chain combines TRBV19 with TRBJ1-4, with 7 positions matching TRBD1. Germline V gene data show CDR1 as LNHDA and CDR2 as SQIVND (reference sequence). The CDR3 is 15 amino acids. Unmatched junction bases numbered 9, after V lost 7 bases and J lost 4 bases. The covered CDR3 bases are TGTGCCAGTACCAAACCGGGACAGTTTAATGAAAAA. It translates to CASTKPGQFNEK. The whole CDR3 is CASTKPGQFNEKLFF.

With regard to this clone: Read coverage stops 3 residues before the CDR3 terminus; the germline J gene supplies the remainder. The genes are TRBV20-1 and TRBJ2-7, with 9 bases fitting TRBD1. V shed 1 base and J 5 bases; nucleotides not matched to a gene: 6. Germline-derived CDR1 and CDR2 are DFQATT and SNEGSKA (reference sequence). This CDR3 is 14 amino acids long. CDR3 DNA, as far as it was read: TGCAGTGCTAGAGGGACAGGGGAATATAACGAG. This gives the protein CSARGTGEYNE. The full CDR3 is CSARGTGEYNEQYF.

As regards this clone: The observed sequence ends 3 residues before the CDR3 terminus, with the missing tail filled in from the germline J gene. The chain recombines TRBV7-9 with TRBJ1-2; 7 bases map to TRBD1. CDR1 SEHNR and CDR2 FQNEAQ come from the germline V gene (reference sequence). This CDR3 contains 14 residues. CDR3 DNA (partial): TGTGCCAGCAGCCTGAGGACAGGTGAATACATC. Protein: CASSLRTGEYI. The full CDR3 reads CASSLRTGEYIYTF.

CDR3 DNA (partial): TGTGCCAGCAGCTTGAACAGGGGAGAGAATGGC. Translating it yields CASSLNRGENG. The CDR3 reads in full as CASSLNRGENGYTF. The chain combines TRBV7-9 with TRBJ1-2, with 7 bases fitting TRBD1. The observed sequence ends 3 residues before the CDR3 terminus, with the missing tail filled in from the germline J gene. Germline-derived CDR1 and CDR2 are SEHNR and FQNEAQ (reference sequence). The V segment lost 3 bases and the J segment 6 bases; nucleotides outside the gene matches: 7. The CDR3 has 14 amino acids.

Details on this clone: Relative to the germline gene, one junction end is altered; a read error may explain this. The observed sequence ends 3 residues before the CDR3 terminus, with the missing tail filled in from the germline J gene. This rearrangement joins TRBV4-2 to TRBJ2-7, with a possible D match to TRBD2 (5 bases). Per the germline V gene, CDR1 is LGHNA and CDR2 is YNFKEQ. The CDR3 is 15 residues long. The CDR3 bases that were read are TGCGCCAGCAGCCAAGATTCGGGGATCTCCTACGAG. This translates into CASSQDSGISYE. The full-length CDR3 reads as CASSQDSGISYEQYF.

For this clone: The read stops 3 residues short of the end of the CDR3; the missing end is completed from the germline J gene. V is TRBV5-1 and J is TRBJ1-1, with D possibly matching TRBD1 (6 bases). The germline V gene has CDR1 SGHRS and CDR2 YFSETQ. CDR3 length equals 13 residues. With 2 bases removed from V and 5 bases from J, the gap between germline ends came to 10 bases. The CDR3 DNA, read in part, is TGCGCCAGCAGCTTAAGGGGGTTTACTGAA. Translation gives CASSLRGFTE. The full CDR3 protein is CASSLRGFTEAFF.

On this clone itself: The read comes to an end 3 residues before the CDR3 does, leaving the germline J gene to fill in the end. The chain joins TRBV10-3 to TRBJ1-4; D is ambiguous. Germline lookup yields CDR1 ENHRY and CDR2 SYGVKD. This CDR3 is built from 14 residues. The V and J ends lost 0 bases and 5 bases respectively, with 7 bases between them. Incomplete CDR3 DNA: TGTGCCATCAGTGAGTCACAGCTAAATGAAAAA. Protein sequence: CAISESQLNEK. The whole CDR3 reads CAISESQLNEKLFF.

In the case of this clone: The read stops 3 residues short of the end of the CDR3; the missing end is completed from the germline J gene. At the DNA level, this CDR3 is encoded by other sequences in the same sample as well. V usage is TRBV6-1 and J usage is TRBJ1-3; D uncertain. Germline V gene sequence: CDR1 MNHNS, CDR2 SASEGT. The CDR3 contains 15 residues. The V end was cut by 2 bases, the J end by 0 bases, with 8 bases between. CDR3 DNA, as far as it was read: TGTGCCAGCAGTGAACTAGGACTCTCTGGAAACACC. Protein product: CASSELGLSGNT. The whole CDR3 sequence is CASSELGLSGNTIYF.

Comment on this clone: The read is 3 residues too short to cover the CDR3 end, so that end is filled in from the germline J gene. The chain recombines TRBV5-1 with TRBJ1-2, with TRBD1 matching over 9 bases. Losses at the gene ends were 4 bases for V and 6 bases for J; bases not matched to a gene: 13. The CDR3 sequence is 16 residues long. Germline values: CDR1 SGHRS, CDR2 YFSETQ. CDR3 DNA (partial): TGCGCCAGCAGCCCCGCTCCGGGACAGGGTTTCGATGGC. It encodes CASSPAPGQGFDG. The whole CDR3 protein reads CASSPAPGQGFDGYTF.

Note on this clone: The read gets to within 3 residues of the CDR3 end, and the germline J gene fills in the rest. This chain links TRBV7-6 with TRBJ1-2; no clear D. CDR1 SGHVS and CDR2 FNYEAQ come from the germline V gene. The CDR3 length is 13 residues. Partial CDR3 DNA: TGTGCCAGCAGCTCCACTAGCGTGTCCGAC. Its translation is CASSSTSVSD. The complete CDR3 sequence is CASSSTSVSDYTF.

The chain's CDR3 is CATVWSGGYTF. The part of the CDR3 DNA that was read is TGTGCCACAGTATGGTCAGGAGGG. The chain joins TRBV19 to TRBJ1-2; D gene uncertain. The CDR3 end lies 3 residues beyond the end of the read and is filled in from the germline J gene. This CDR3 is 11 amino acids long. Germline lookup yields CDR1 LNHDA and CDR2 SQIVND (reference sequence).

Concerning this clone itself: The read ends 3 residues shy of where the CDR3 ends; the end is completed using the germline J gene. This chain uses TRBV7-2 with TRBJ2-3; the D gene is possibly TRBD1 (7 bases). The CDR3 length is 13 residues. Germline lookup yields CDR1 SGHTA and CDR2 FQGNSA. This chain's CDR3 is CASSLGRGETQYF. The covered CDR3 bases are TGTGCCAGCAGCTTGGGCAGGGGGGAGACG.